These 8 T cell receptor beta chains originate from one sample sequenced in a study of beta chain features in type 1 diabetes. Isolated RNA was reverse transcribed in full, so expressed TCRB transcripts were sequenced. Data came from immunoSEQ multiplex PCR; TCRdb stores just in-frame clones and leaves some out. This table has approximately 150,000 clones, about 9.4% appearing once. Sequenced input: naive CD4+ T cells from blood. Receptors originate from a man between 18 and 35 years old in good health.

This clone was picked up a small number of times. V and J are TRBV7-9 and TRBJ1-5; TRBD1 matches at 8 bases. The V segment lost 6 bases and the J segment 3 bases; nucleotides outside the gene matches: 4. The CDR3 spans 14 residues. Germline assignment: CDR1 SEHNR and CDR2 FQNEAQ (reference sequence). The chain's CDR3 is CASRGQGANQPQHF. In DNA, the CDR3 is TGTGCCAGCAGGGGTCAGGGGGCCAATCAGCCCCAGCATTTT.

The genes are TRBV30 and TRBJ2-7; D is unresolved. This CDR3 is built from 13 residues. Per the germline V gene, CDR1 is GTSNPN and CDR2 is SVGIG (reference sequence). Trimming shortened V by 3 bases and J by 1 base, and 10 bases separated the two germline ends. CDR3 DNA sequence: TGTGCCTGGAGCGCGAGAATGTCCTACGAGCAGTACTTC. It translates to CAWSARMSYEQYF.

This rearrangement joins TRBV7-2 to TRBJ2-1; D uncertain. The germline CDR1 and CDR2 sequences are SGHTA and FQGNSA. The V end was cut by 5 bases, the J end by 0 bases, with 11 bases between. CDR3 length: 15 residues. The DNA for the CDR3 is TGTGCCAGCAGCCAAGAACAGAGCTCCTACAATGAGCAGTTCTTC. It is translated as CASSQEQSSYNEQFF.

CDR3 sequence: CATSWGGLGDNEQFF. The CDR3, as DNA: TGTGCCACCTCGTGGGGGGGGTTGGGGGACAATGAGCAGTTCTTC. The chain is built from TRBV6-6 and TRBJ2-1; the match to TRBD2 covers 7 bases. Germline V CDR1 and CDR2: MNHNY, SVGAGI (reference sequence). This CDR3 spans 15 amino acids. With 10 bases clipped from V and 5 bases from J, the junction kept 14 bases outside the gene matches.

The V gene is TRBV7-3, the J gene TRBJ1-3; no clear D. The CDR3 runs to 14 residues. CDR1 is SGHTA, CDR2 FQGTGA, per germline. Between the trimmed V and J ends, which lost 2 bases and 4 bases, there was a span of 9 bases. CDR3 sequence: CASSLAGIGNTIYF. In DNA form, the CDR3 reads TGTGCCAGCAGCTTAGCCGGGATCGGAAACACCATATATTTT. The complete variable domain, with remaining parts taken from reference TRBV7-3 and TRBJ1-3, reads GAGVSQTPSNKVTEKGKYVELRCDPISGHTALYWYRQSLGQGPEFLIYFQGTGAADDSGLPNDRFFAVRPEGSVSTLKIQRTERGDSAVYLCASSLAGIGNTIYFGEGSWLTVV.

In DNA form, the CDR3 reads TGTGCCAGCAGCCCCACGGGGACAACTAATGAAAAACTGTTTTTT. It yields the protein CASSPTGTTNEKLFF. This chain joins TRBV7-2 and TRBJ1-4; D is undetermined. V lost 5 bases and J lost 0, with 10 bases in between. This CDR3 is built from 15 residues. The germline CDR1 and CDR2 sequences are SGHTA and FQGNSA.

In this sample, this clone turned up a few times. In DNA, the CDR3 is TGTGCCTGGAGTCTAATCCTAGACAGTCTATCCTACAATGAGCAGTTCTTC. Amino acid sequence: CAWSLILDSLSYNEQFF. The chain employs TRBV30 and TRBJ2-1, with D possibly TRBD1 on 5 matching bases. The CDR3 length is 17 residues. The V gene's germline CDR1 is GTSNPN and CDR2 SVGIG (reference sequence). V was shortened by 2 bases and J by 1 base, with 18 bases between the two germline ends.

This clone was detected a few times. The V gene is TRBV4-2, the J gene TRBJ1-2, with 9 positions matching TRBD1. The J segment lost 1 base and the V segment lost 2 bases, leaving 2 bases of the junction unmatched. CDR3 size: 15 residues. The germline V gene encodes CDR1 LGHNA and CDR2 YNFKEQ. CDR3 sequence (DNA): TGTGCCAGCAGCCAACCGGGACAGGGTAACTATGGCTACACCTTC. The encoded protein is CASSQPGQGNYGYTF.